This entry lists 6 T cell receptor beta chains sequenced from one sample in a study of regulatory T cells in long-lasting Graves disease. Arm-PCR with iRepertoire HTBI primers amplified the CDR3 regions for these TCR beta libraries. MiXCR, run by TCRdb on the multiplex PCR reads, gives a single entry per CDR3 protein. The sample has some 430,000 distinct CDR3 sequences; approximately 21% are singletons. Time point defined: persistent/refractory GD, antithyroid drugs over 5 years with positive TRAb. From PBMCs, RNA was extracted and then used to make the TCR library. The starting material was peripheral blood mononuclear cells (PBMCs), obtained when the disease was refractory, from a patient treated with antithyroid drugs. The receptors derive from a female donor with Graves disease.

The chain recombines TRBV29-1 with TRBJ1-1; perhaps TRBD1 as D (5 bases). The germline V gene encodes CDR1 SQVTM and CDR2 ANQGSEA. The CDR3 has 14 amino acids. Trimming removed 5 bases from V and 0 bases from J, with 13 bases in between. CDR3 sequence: CSVLRGAMNTEAFF. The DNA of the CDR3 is TGCAGCGTTCTCCGAGGGGCCATGAACACTGAAGCTTTCTTT.

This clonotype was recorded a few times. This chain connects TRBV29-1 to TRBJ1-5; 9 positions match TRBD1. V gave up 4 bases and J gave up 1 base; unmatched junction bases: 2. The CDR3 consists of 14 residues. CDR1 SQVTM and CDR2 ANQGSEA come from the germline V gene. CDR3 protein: CSVGGQGSNQPQHF. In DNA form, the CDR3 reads TGCAGCGTTGGAGGACAGGGGAGCAATCAGCCCCAGCATTTT. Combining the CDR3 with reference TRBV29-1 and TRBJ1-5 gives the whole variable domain SAVISQKPSRDICQRGTSLTIQCQVDSQVTMMFWYRQQPGQSLTLIATANQGSEATYESGFVIDKFPISRPNLTFSTLTVSNMSPEDSSIYLCSVGGQGSNQPQHFGDGTRLSIL.

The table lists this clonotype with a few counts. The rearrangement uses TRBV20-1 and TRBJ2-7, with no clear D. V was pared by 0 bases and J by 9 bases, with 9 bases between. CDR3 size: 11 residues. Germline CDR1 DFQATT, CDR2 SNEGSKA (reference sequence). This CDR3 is CSAREGSGQYF. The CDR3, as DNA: TGCAGTGCTAGAGAAGGCTCAGGGCAGTACTTC.

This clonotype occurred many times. The CDR3 DNA is TGTGCCAGCATGGTGACAGGGGGCGACTATGGCTACACCTTC. As protein: CASMVTGGDYGYTF. The chain combines TRBV28 with TRBJ1-2; 10 bases align to TRBD1. This CDR3 contains 14 residues. Germline values: CDR1 MDHEN, CDR2 SYDVKM. Losses at the gene ends were 7 bases for V and 3 bases for J; bases not matched to a gene: 5.

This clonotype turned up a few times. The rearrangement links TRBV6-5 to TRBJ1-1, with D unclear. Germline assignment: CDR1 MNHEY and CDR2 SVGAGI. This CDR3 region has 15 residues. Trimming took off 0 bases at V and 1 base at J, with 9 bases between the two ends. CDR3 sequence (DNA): TGTGCCAGCAGTTACTCGATGAGTGCGAACACTGAAGCTTTCTTT. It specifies CASSYSMSANTEAFF.

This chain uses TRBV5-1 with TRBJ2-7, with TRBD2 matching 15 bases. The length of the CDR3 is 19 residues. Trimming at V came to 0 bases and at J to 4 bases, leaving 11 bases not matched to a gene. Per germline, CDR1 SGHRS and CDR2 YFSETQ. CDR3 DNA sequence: TGCGCCAGCAGCTTGGTCGGGACTAGCGGGAGGAGGTGGATGTACGAGCAGTACTTC. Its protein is CASSLVGTSGRRWMYEQYF.